This passage covers 14 T cell receptor beta chains from one sample sequenced in a study of shared clonotypes between healthy human individuals. Sequencing used immunoSEQ multiplex PCR; TCRdb keeps in-frame clones, though not all of them. The table includes about a million clones, roughly 70% detected once. Sample: memory CD4+ T cells sorted from blood. This sample's subset: CD45RA-negative fraction. All receptors come from a man younger than 30 in good health.

The genes are TRBV2 and TRBJ2-3, with 8 bases matching TRBD1. V trimming: 0 bases; J trimming: 9 bases; junction bases outside the gene matches: 8. This CDR3 has 15 amino acids. Germline V gene sequence: CDR1 SNHLY, CDR2 FYNNEI. This chain's CDR3 is CASSEAGTGLGTQYF. The CDR3 bases are TGTGCCAGCAGTGAAGCGGGGACAGGCTTGGGCACGCAGTATTTT.

This clone was found once. The chain is built from TRBV28 and TRBJ2-7; TRBD1 agrees at 7 bases. Germline values: CDR1 MDHEN, CDR2 SYDVKM. J gave up 3 bases and V 7 bases, and 6 bases lay outside the gene matches. The CDR3 totals 13 residues. The CDR3 nucleotides read TGTGCCAGCAAAGAGAGGGACAGCTACGAGCAGTACTTC. Translating gives CASKERDSYEQYF.

This rearrangement joins TRBV6-4 to TRBJ1-5; D remains ambiguous. CDR1 is MRHNA, CDR2 SNTAGT, per germline. The CDR3 is 17 residues long. The V and J ends lost 0 bases and 1 base respectively, with 13 bases between them. The CDR3 bases are TGTGCCAGCAGTGACTCGTTGGGGAGCGAGAGCAATCAGCCCCAGCATTTT. As protein: CASSDSLGSESNQPQHF.

This chain connects TRBV18 to TRBJ2-7; D not certain. Germline V gene sequence: CDR1 KGHSH, CDR2 LQKENI. The ends were cut back, 2 bases at V and 6 bases at J, with 8 bases in the middle. CDR3 length equals 12 residues. The CDR3 coding sequence is TGTGCCAGCTCACCAGACGGCGCCGAGCAGTACTTC. This codes for CASSPDGAEQYF. Full variable domain (missing parts from reference TRBV18 and TRBJ2-7): NAGVMQNPRHLVRRRGQEARLRCSPMKGHSHVYWYRQLPEEGLKFMVYLQKENIIDESGMPKERFSAEFPKEGPSILRIQQVVRGDSAAYFCASSPDGAEQYFGPGTRLTVT.

As to this clone: The sample holds other DNA sequences that translate to the same CDR3. The chain uses TRBV9 and TRBJ2-5; tentatively, D is TRBD1 (5 bases). Per germline, CDR1 SGDLS and CDR2 YYNGEE. The ends were cut back, 3 bases at V and 0 bases at J, with 9 bases in the middle. The CDR3 runs 14 residues. In nucleotides, the CDR3 is TGTGCCAGCAGCGCAGGGTTGTACCAAGAGACCCAGTACTTC. Encoded protein: CASSAGLYQETQYF.

The chain employs TRBV4-1 and TRBJ1-4; possibly TRBD1 for D (6 bases). V was clipped by 4 bases and J by 4 bases, with 16 bases between them. The CDR3 totals 16 residues. Germline CDR1 and CDR2: MGHRA and YSYEKL. In DNA form, the CDR3 reads TGCGCCAGCAGCCGTTTAGGGGGGCAGAGTAATGAAAAACTGTTTTTT. This translates into CASSRLGGQSNEKLFF.

This clone showed up just a few times. The chain carries TRBV9 and TRBJ2-2; no definite D call. Germline V gives CDR1 SGDLS, CDR2 YYNGEE. The CDR3 is 14 residues long. Trimming left V 0 bases short and J 8 bases short, with 11 bases between. This chain's CDR3 is CASSVGRLEGELFF. The CDR3 DNA reads as TGTGCCAGCAGCGTAGGGAGACTGGAGGGGGAGCTGTTTTTT.

The chain has TRBV6-5 and TRBJ2-5; TRBD1 is a possible D gene (6 bases). CDR3 size: 13 residues. With 10 bases removed from V and 2 bases from J, the gap between germline ends came to 14 bases. Germline CDR1 MNHEY, CDR2 SVGAGI. The CDR3 DNA reads TGTGCCACCCGGGTCCAGGGGCAAGAGACCCAGTACTTC. Protein sequence: CATRVQGQETQYF.

The chain joins TRBV28 to TRBJ1-5; D gene unclear. The CDR3 sequence is 15 residues long. CDR1 is MDHEN, CDR2 SYDVKM, per germline. The V and J ends lost 3 bases and 2 bases respectively, with 11 bases between them. The CDR3 coding sequence is TGTGCCAGCAGTTTGAAGGGTGTGGGCAATCAGCCCCAGCATTTT. Translated: CASSLKGVGNQPQHF.

This clone was picked up a small number of times. The rearrangement links TRBV6-4 to TRBJ2-7, with 8 nucleotides matching TRBD1. The V gene's germline CDR1 is MRHNA and CDR2 SNTAGT. The CDR3 totals 13 residues. With V trimmed by 4 bases and J by 6 bases, 5 bases remained unmatched. CDR3 amino acids: CASSVTGGGEQYF. The CDR3 DNA follows: TGTGCCAGCAGTGTCACAGGGGGTGGCGAGCAGTACTTC.

V gene TRBV28 combines with J gene TRBJ1-3; TRBD1 is a possible D gene (5 bases). The CDR3 extends over 16 amino acids. V was clipped by 5 bases and J by 0 bases, with 14 bases between them. Germline V gives CDR1 MDHEN, CDR2 SYDVKM. CDR3 residues: CASSGAGTTSGNTIYF. For the CDR3, the DNA is TGTGCCAGCAGTGGGGCAGGAACCACCTCTGGAAACACCATATATTTT.

For this clone: Other DNA variants within this sample encode the same CDR3. The chain carries TRBV7-2 and TRBJ2-3, with D hard to call. V was clipped by 2 bases and J by 3 bases, with 6 bases between them. The CDR3 length is 13 residues. In germline, CDR1 is SGHTA, CDR2 FQGNSA. CDR3 coding DNA: TGTGCCAGCAGCTTACAAGTGACAGATACGCAGTATTTT. Translating it yields CASSLQVTDTQYF.

This sequence joins TRBV7-2 and TRBJ2-5; no clear D gene. This CDR3 spans 12 amino acids. The germline gives CDR1 SGHTA, CDR2 FQGNSA. Between the trimmed V and J ends, which lost 5 bases and 5 bases, there was a span of 9 bases. CDR3 in amino acids: CASSAARETQYF. The CDR3 nucleotides read TGTGCCAGCAGCGCGGCCCGCGAGACCCAGTACTTC. Supplemented by reference TRBV7-2 and TRBJ2-5, the full variable domain reads GAGVSQSPSNKVTEKGKDVELRCDPISGHTALYWYRQSLGQGLEFLIYFQGNSAPDKSGLPSDRFSAERTGGSVSTLTIQRTQQEDSAVYLCASSAARETQYFGPGTRLLVL.

The rearrangement uses TRBV9 and TRBJ1-1; D remains ambiguous. The V end was cut by 0 bases, the J end by 1 base, with 13 bases between. The CDR3 loop spans 16 amino acids. Germline V lookup: CDR1 SGDLS, CDR2 YYNGEE. Here the CDR3 DNA reads TGTGCCAGCAGCGTAGTACCGTACAGCGAGAACACTGAAGCTTTCTTT. Encoded protein: CASSVVPYSENTEAFF.